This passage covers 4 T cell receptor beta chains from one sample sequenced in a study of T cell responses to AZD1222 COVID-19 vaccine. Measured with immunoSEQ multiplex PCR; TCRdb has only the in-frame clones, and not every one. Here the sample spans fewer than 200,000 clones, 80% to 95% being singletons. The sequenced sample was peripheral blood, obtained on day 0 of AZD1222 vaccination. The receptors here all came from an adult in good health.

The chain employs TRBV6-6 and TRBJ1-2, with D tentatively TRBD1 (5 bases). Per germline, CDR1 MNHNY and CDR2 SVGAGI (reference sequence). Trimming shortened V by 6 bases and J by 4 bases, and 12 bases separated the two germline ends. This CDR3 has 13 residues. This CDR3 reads CASRATGAYGYTF. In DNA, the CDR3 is TGTGCCAGCAGAGCAACAGGTGCCTATGGCTACACCTTC.

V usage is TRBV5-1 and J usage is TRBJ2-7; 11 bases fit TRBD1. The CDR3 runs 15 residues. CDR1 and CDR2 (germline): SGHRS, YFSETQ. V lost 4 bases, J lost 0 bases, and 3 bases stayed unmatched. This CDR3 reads CASSQGTGGSYEQYF. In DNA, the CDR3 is TGCGCCAGCAGCCAGGGGACAGGGGGCTCCTACGAGCAGTACTTC.

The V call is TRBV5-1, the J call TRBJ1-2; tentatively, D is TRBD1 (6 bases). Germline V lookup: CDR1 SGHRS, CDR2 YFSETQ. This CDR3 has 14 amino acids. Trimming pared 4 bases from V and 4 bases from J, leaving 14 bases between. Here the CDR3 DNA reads TGCGCCAGCAGCCTTTCAGGGGCTGGCTATGGCTACACCTTC. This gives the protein CASSLSGAGYGYTF.

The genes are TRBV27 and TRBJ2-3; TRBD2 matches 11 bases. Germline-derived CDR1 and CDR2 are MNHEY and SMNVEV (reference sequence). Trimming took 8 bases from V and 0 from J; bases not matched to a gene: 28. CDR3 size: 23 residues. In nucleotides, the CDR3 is TGTGCCAGCTCGAACACCCTCCGCCGGTCAGGGACTAGCGGTCGCCCTAGCACAGATACGCAGTATTTT. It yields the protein CASSNTLRRSGTSGRPSTDTQYF.